These 8 T cell receptor beta chains were all obtained from the same sample, sequenced in a study of blood T cell repertoires in COVID-19. TCRdb's copy holds only in-frame clones and misses some; the assay was immunoSEQ multiplex PCR. The sample has about 170,000 clones; more than 60% are singletons. The sequenced material came from peripheral blood. The receptors were sampled from a man aged 65 to 85 with acute or convalescent COVID-19.

The chain has TRBV24-1 and TRBJ2-1, with 10 positions matching TRBD2. The CDR3 runs to 17 residues. The germline gives CDR1 KGHDR, CDR2 SFDVKD. Germline trimming cut 5 bases from V and 2 bases from J; bases unmatched to any gene: 8. The CDR3 protein is CATSARAGGPAYNEQFF. The CDR3 region has the DNA TGTGCCACCAGTGCACGAGCGGGAGGGCCCGCCTACAATGAGCAGTTCTTC.

This chain links TRBV25-1 with TRBJ2-2; D is perhaps TRBD2 (5 bases). Germline CDR1 and CDR2: MGHDK and SYGVNS. The germline V and J ends were trimmed by 1 base and 9 bases, with 12 bases remaining between them. The CDR3 covers 14 residues. The CDR3 spells CASSEWEIQRELFF. The CDR3 DNA reads TGTGCCAGCAGTGAATGGGAGATACAAAGGGAGCTGTTTTTT.

This chain uses TRBV6-2 or TRBV6-3 with TRBJ2-3, with D unresolved. Between the trimmed V and J ends, which lost 6 bases and 0 bases, there was a span of 13 bases. Germline V gives CDR1 MNHEY, CDR2 SVGEGT. This CDR3 is 15 amino acids long. The CDR3 DNA reads as TGTGCCAGCAGCCACCCCACTACTAGCACAGATACGCAGTATTTT. This encodes CASSHPTTSTDTQYF.

The chain has TRBV19 and TRBJ1-3; D gene ambiguous. V lost 5 bases, J lost 4 bases, and 12 bases lay in between. CDR1 is LNHDA, CDR2 SQIVND, per germline (reference sequence). The CDR3 length is 14 residues. The CDR3: CASSPSVSGNTIYF. CDR3 DNA sequence: TGTGCCAGTAGTCCCAGCGTATCCGGAAACACCATATATTTT.

V is TRBV3-1 (or the pseudogene TRBV3-2) and J is TRBJ2-1, with TRBD2 identical over 12 bases. V lost 3 bases, J lost 11 bases, and 11 bases stayed unmatched. Germline V CDR1 and CDR2: LGHDT, YNNKEL (reference sequence). There are 16 residues in the CDR3. The CDR3: CASSQPPTSGSIKQFF. CDR3 DNA: TGTGCCAGCAGCCAGCCTCCGACTAGCGGGAGTATAAAGCAGTTCTTC.

The V call is TRBV27, the J call TRBJ2-7; TRBD1 matches at 9 bases. The V gene's germline CDR1 is MNHEY and CDR2 SMNVEV (reference sequence). Trimming cost V 6 bases and J 2 bases; bases outside gene matches: 8. The CDR3 loop spans 15 amino acids. The CDR3 nucleotides are TGTGCCAGCAGACCACAGGGGGCCTCACCCTACGAGCAGTACTTC. Translated: CASRPQGASPYEQYF.

This chain uses TRBV5-1 with TRBJ2-1, with 15 positions matching TRBD2. The length of the CDR3 is 19 residues. Trimming cost V 6 bases and J 0 bases; bases outside gene matches: 10. The germline V gene has CDR1 SGHRS and CDR2 YFSETQ. CDR3 bases: TGCGCCAGCACCGGGAAGGGACTAGCGGGGGGAAACTCCTACAATGAGCAGTTCTTC. It translates to CASTGKGLAGGNSYNEQFF.

The chain is built from TRBV6-5 and TRBJ2-7; TRBD1 matches 8 bases. Germline loops: CDR1 MNHEY, CDR2 SVGAGI. V lost 5 bases and J lost 6; bases outside the gene matches: 12. This CDR3 has 15 residues. CDR3 in amino acids: CASSHLGTGHGEQYF. The CDR3 region has the DNA TGTGCCAGCAGTCACCTCGGGACAGGCCATGGCGAGCAGTACTTC.